This T cell receptor beta chain originates from a study of blood T cell repertoires in COVID-19. The CDR3 loop spans 16 amino acids. In germline, CDR1 is SGHVS, CDR2 FNYEAQ. Trimming removed 1 base from V and 2 bases from J, with 15 bases in between. Method: immunoSEQ multiplex PCR; TCRdb's copy keeps in-frame clones and lacks some. This table holds under 170,000 clones, about 85% found once. V gene TRBV7-6 combines with J gene TRBJ2-7; D gene unclear. Sequencing used peripheral blood. The sequence derives from a woman aged 55-75 years with active or convalescent COVID-19. The CDR3 loop is CASSLDIGDLTYEQYF. The CDR3 DNA sequence: TGTGCCAGCAGCTTAGATATAGGAGATTTAACCTACGAGCAGTACTTC.